Presented here are 15 T cell receptor beta chains from one specimen sequenced in a study of cytomegalovirus exposure and HLA in healthy donors. Profiled with immunoSEQ multiplex PCR; TCRdb holds only in-frame clones, not every one. The sample records hundreds of thousands of clones, around 87% being singletons. Sequences were obtained from PBMCs. The receptors were sampled from a woman between 18 and 30 years old in good health and CMV-seropositive.

The chain uses TRBV2 and TRBJ2-3; TRBD1 might be the D (6 bases). V was pared by 2 bases and J by 14 bases, with 14 bases between. This CDR3 comprises 12 residues. CDR1 is SNHLY, CDR2 FYNNEI, per germline. DNA of the CDR3: TGTGCCAGCAGTGAATCTCAACTAGGGGGGTATTTT. Translation gives CASSESQLGGYF. The full variable domain, with the rest looked up from reference TRBV2 and TRBJ2-3, is EPEVTQTPSHQVTQMGQEVILRCVPISNHLYFYWYRQILGQKVEFLVSFYNNEISEKSEIFDDQFSVERPDGSNFTLKIRSTKLEDSAMYFCASSESQLGGYFGPGTRLTVL.

This chain joins TRBV2 and TRBJ2-3, with 9 bases matching TRBD2. J was trimmed by 3 bases and V by 6 bases; bases with no gene match: 7. Germline loops: CDR1 SNHLY, CDR2 FYNNEI. CDR3 length: 15 amino acids. The CDR3 nucleotides read TGTGCCAGCAGCGCGGGGGGGGCCTGGACAGATACGCAGTATTTT. Its translation: CASSAGGAWTDTQYF. The complete variable domain, with remaining parts taken from reference TRBV2 and TRBJ2-3, reads EPEVTQTPSHQVTQMGQEVILRCVPISNHLYFYWYRQILGQKVEFLVSFYNNEISEKSEIFDDQFSVERPDGSNFTLKIRSTKLEDSAMYFCASSAGGAWTDTQYFGPGTRLTVL.

This clone came up once. J is TRBJ2-5 and V is TRBV7-2; a possible D gene is TRBD2 (6 bases). V was pared by 1 base and J by 3 bases, with 12 bases between. In germline, CDR1 is SGHTA, CDR2 FQGNSA. The CDR3 has 15 residues. The CDR3 here is CASSLGRGEEETQYF. For the CDR3, the DNA is TGTGCCAGCAGCTTAGGACGCGGGGAGGAAGAGACCCAGTACTTC.

Only one count was recorded for this clone. The J gene is TRBJ1-1, the V gene TRBV6-6; possible D gene TRBD1, 6 bases. Germline CDR1 is MNHNY and CDR2 is SVGAGI (reference sequence). Trimming pared 8 bases from V and 4 bases from J, leaving 17 bases between. The CDR3 has 14 amino acids. CDR3 DNA: TGTGCCAGCCAGGGGAGGGTAGGGGTCACTGAAGCTTTCTTT. It translates to CASQGRVGVTEAFF.

This chain connects TRBV18 to TRBJ1-1, with 7 nucleotides matching TRBD1. Per the germline V gene, CDR1 is KGHSH and CDR2 is LQKENI. CDR3 length: 13 residues. The J segment lost 10 bases and the V segment lost 6 bases, leaving 11 bases of the junction unmatched. CDR3 coding DNA: TGTGCCAGCTCCCAATCCACTACAGGGGCAGCTTTCTTT. Protein product: CASSQSTTGAAFF.

V gene TRBV11-3 combines with J gene TRBJ2-1; no reliable D call. The CDR3 spans 13 residues. CDR1 is SGHNT, CDR2 YENEEA, per germline. Trimming left V 1 base short and J 4 bases short, with 5 bases between. The CDR3 nucleotides are TGTGCCAGCAGCTTAGGACTTTACAATGAGCAGTTCTTC. It encodes CASSLGLYNEQFF.

The rearrangement joins TRBV7-9 to TRBJ1-1; 7 positions agree with TRBD1. Trimming at V came to 5 bases and at J to 1 base, leaving 16 bases not matched to a gene. Germline CDR1 SEHNR, CDR2 FQNEAQ (reference sequence). This CDR3 has 18 amino acids. The CDR3 coding sequence is TGTGCCAGCAGCCCGCAGACATTACTGGGACAGAAGAACACTGAAGCTTTCTTT. Translating it yields CASSPQTLLGQKNTEAFF. Together with reference TRBV7-9 and TRBJ1-1, the CDR3 gives the full variable domain: DTGVSQNPRHKITKRGQNVTFRCDPISEHNRLYWYRQTLGQGPEFLTYFQNEAQLEKSRLLSDRFSAERPKGSFSTLEIQRTEQGDSAMYLCASSPQTLLGQKNTEAFFGQGTRLTVV.

The V call is TRBV5-1, the J call TRBJ1-2, with a tentative D call TRBD1 (5 bases). V lost 4 bases and J 5 bases, leaving 12 bases between the germline ends. The CDR3 extends over 13 amino acids. CDR1 is SGHRS, CDR2 YFSETQ, per germline. The CDR3 DNA is TGCGCCAGCAGCCCCCTGGGACTTTATGGCTACACCTTC. Its protein product is CASSPLGLYGYTF.

This sequence joins TRBV10-1 and TRBJ2-7; 7 nucleotides align to TRBD1. The CDR3 loop spans 13 amino acids. Trimming removed 7 bases from V and 3 bases from J; junction bases left unmatched: 6. Germline-derived CDR1 and CDR2 are WNHNN and SYGVQD (reference sequence). CDR3 residues: CASTRDRDYEQYF. CDR3 nucleotides: TGCGCCAGCACCCGGGACAGAGACTACGAGCAGTACTTC.

This chain uses TRBV19 with TRBJ1-5; TRBD1 matches 8 bases. The germline V gene encodes CDR1 LNHDA and CDR2 SQIVND (reference sequence). The CDR3 loop spans 15 amino acids. V dropped 5 bases and J dropped 6; count of bases not matched to a gene: 9. The CDR3 DNA reads TGTGCCAGTAGTCCACGGACAGGGATCACTCAGCCCCAGCATTTT. It translates to CASSPRTGITQPQHF.

The chain is built from TRBV7-6 and TRBJ2-3; 11 positions agree with TRBD2. The CDR3 has 18 amino acids. J was trimmed by 0 bases and V by 3 bases; bases with no gene match: 8. Germline V gives CDR1 SGHVS, CDR2 FNYEAQ. The CDR3 sequence is CASSFAGTSGGSTDTQYF. The CDR3 region has the DNA TGTGCCAGCAGCTTCGCCGGGACTAGCGGAGGGAGCACAGATACGCAGTATTTT.

This chain joins TRBV4-1 and TRBJ2-7; 11 nucleotides line up with TRBD1. Germline CDR1 is MGHRA and CDR2 is YSYEKL. V was clipped by 1 base and J by 4 bases; unmatched bases: 3. The CDR3 totals 15 residues. CDR3 sequence reads: CASSQVDRGQYEQYF. The CDR3 region has the DNA TGCGCCAGCAGCCAAGTGGACAGGGGGCAGTACGAGCAGTACTTC.

This sequence joins TRBV30 and TRBJ2-5; the D gene is possibly TRBD1 (5 bases). The length of the CDR3 is 13 residues. The germline V and J ends were trimmed by 4 bases and 4 bases, with 13 bases remaining between them. Germline loops: CDR1 GTSNPN, CDR2 SVGIG (reference sequence). This CDR3 is CAWTQGLGETQYF. CDR3 DNA: TGTGCCTGGACGCAGGGCTTAGGAGAGACCCAGTACTTC.

This chain links TRBV18 with TRBJ1-1, with D possibly being TRBD1 (5 bases). Germline V gene sequence: CDR1 KGHSH, CDR2 LQKENI. Trimming shortened V by 3 bases and J by 5 bases, and 16 bases separated the two germline ends. The CDR3 runs 15 residues. CDR3 in amino acids: CASSPTQGRWTEAFF. In nucleotides, the CDR3 is TGTGCCAGCTCACCCACTCAGGGTAGGTGGACTGAAGCTTTCTTT.

The J gene is TRBJ2-3, the V gene TRBV5-1; 7 nucleotides match TRBD2. Trimming at V came to 3 bases and at J to 7 bases, leaving 8 bases not matched to a gene. The CDR3 length is 14 residues. Germline assignment: CDR1 SGHRS and CDR2 YFSETQ. CDR3 sequence reads: CASSSGGGRNTQYF. The CDR3 nucleotides are TGCGCCAGCAGCTCGGGGGGAGGACGAAATACGCAGTATTTT.